Shown below are 12 T cell receptor beta chains from a single sample sequenced in a study of cytomegalovirus exposure and HLA in healthy donors. Primers: 60 Vbeta forward and 13 Jbeta reverse. Sequenced by immunoSEQ multiplex PCR; TCRdb stores in-frame clones only, minus some. The table records 60,000 to 70,000 clones, around 62% of them present only once. The sequenced sample was PBMCs. Receptors were obtained from a middle-aged man in good health and CMV-seropositive.

This chain connects TRBV13 to TRBJ2-7; 7 nucleotides agree with TRBD2. Germline V gene sequence: CDR1 PRHDT, CDR2 FYEKMQ (reference sequence). V was clipped by 0 bases and J by 2 bases; unmatched bases: 1. The CDR3 contains 14 residues. CDR3 residues: CASSLGTSTYEQYF. The CDR3 DNA is TGTGCCAGCAGCTTAGGGACTAGCACCTACGAGCAGTACTTC.

A single count supports this clone. The V gene is TRBV6-1, the J gene TRBJ1-1; 7 nucleotides match TRBD1. This CDR3 spans 15 amino acids. Losses at the gene ends were 5 bases for V and 0 bases for J; bases not matched to a gene: 6. Germline CDR1 reads MNHNS; CDR2 reads SASEGT. As DNA, the CDR3 is TGTGCCAGCAGTCCAGGGGGTGGGATGAACACTGAAGCTTTCTTT. Its translation is CASSPGGGMNTEAFF.

V and J are TRBV27 and TRBJ2-2; 11 positions match TRBD2. J gave up 5 bases and V 6 bases, and 2 bases lay outside the gene matches. This CDR3 is 14 amino acids long. CDR1 and CDR2 (germline): MNHEY, SMNVEV (reference sequence). CDR3 DNA: TGTGCCAGCAGGGGACTAGCGGTGACCGGGGAGCTGTTTTTT. This gives the protein CASRGLAVTGELFF.

With respect to this clone: The junction departs from the called germline gene at one end, perhaps through a read error. This rearrangement joins TRBV27 to TRBJ1-2; D is uncertain. Germline V CDR1 and CDR2: MNHEY, SMNVEV (reference sequence). This CDR3 region has 11 residues. CDR3 DNA sequence: TGTGCCAGCAGTTTACCCTATGTCTACACCTTC. Translated: CASSLPYVYTF.

CDR3: CASCGAPTGNTIYF. The CDR3 DNA reads as TGTGCCAGCTGCGGGGCCCCTACCGGAAACACCATATATTTT. The V and J genes are TRBV6-6 and TRBJ1-3, with D possibly being TRBD1 (5 bases). V was trimmed by 8 bases and J by 4 bases, leaving 15 bases between them. The CDR3 is 14 amino acids. CDR1 is MNHNY and CDR2 is SVGAGI in the germline V gene (reference sequence).

This clone has a handful of counts. This chain uses TRBV5-1 with TRBJ1-3, with D unresolved. V lost 0 bases and J 1 base, leaving 11 bases between the germline ends. Germline CDR1 reads SGHRS; CDR2 reads YFSETQ. The CDR3 spans 16 residues. The CDR3 protein is CASSLAEGYSGNTIYF. DNA of the CDR3: TGCGCCAGCAGCTTGGCTGAGGGCTATTCTGGAAACACCATATATTTT.

The chain is built from TRBV6-5 and TRBJ1-5, with D unresolved. This CDR3 has 14 residues. The V end lost 5 bases, the J end lost 5 bases, and 13 bases lay between the germline ends. Germline CDR1 and CDR2: MNHEY and SVGAGI. The CDR3 spells CASSNGKSYQPQHF. The CDR3 nucleotides are TGTGCCAGCAGTAACGGTAAAAGTTATCAGCCCCAGCATTTT.

J is TRBJ2-7 and V is TRBV4-2; no firm D call. V was shortened by 11 bases and J by 2 bases, with 4 bases between the two germline ends. The CDR3 spans 9 residues. The germline gives CDR1 LGHNA, CDR2 YNFKEQ. In nucleotides, the CDR3 is TGTGCCGGCCCCTACGAGCAGTACTTC. Amino acids: CAGPYEQYF.

The chain links TRBV7-3 to TRBJ2-1; 8 bases are a match to TRBD1. The CDR3 covers 15 residues. With V trimmed by 6 bases and J by 5 bases, 9 bases remained unmatched. CDR1 is SGHTA and CDR2 is FQGTGA in the germline V gene. CDR3 DNA sequence: TGTGCCAGCAGTCAGAGGCAGGGGGCCAACAATGAGCAGTTCTTC. Translating gives CASSQRQGANNEQFF.

The gene calls are TRBV21-1 and TRBJ2-3; no check of the table's D call, TRBD1, against the DNA was made. TRBV21-1 is a listed pseudogene. The CDR3 consists of 18 residues. DNA for the CDR3: TGTGCCAGCAGCAAAGCTAAAGACCACAGTCACCCCCCAGATACGCAGTATTTT. It specifies CASSKAKDHSHPPDTQYF.

The V call is TRBV5-8, the J call TRBJ2-7; D is possibly TRBD2 (6 bases). The CDR3 has 13 amino acids. From germline, CDR1 is SGHTS and CDR2 YDEGEE. Deletions cut 6 bases from V and 7 bases from J, with 17 bases between. CDR3 region: CASTPRGMGEQYF. In nucleotides, the CDR3 is TGTGCCAGCACACCGCGGGGTATGGGGGAGCAGTACTTC.

The CDR3 DNA reads as TGTGCCAGCAGGACCGGGACAGGGTCCTATGGCTACACCTTC. It codes for CASRTGTGSYGYTF. The V call is TRBV6-1, the J call TRBJ1-2; 9 bases align to TRBD1. This CDR3 spans 14 amino acids. V lost 6 bases and J lost 4; bases outside the gene matches: 6. CDR1 and CDR2 (germline): MNHNS, SASEGT.